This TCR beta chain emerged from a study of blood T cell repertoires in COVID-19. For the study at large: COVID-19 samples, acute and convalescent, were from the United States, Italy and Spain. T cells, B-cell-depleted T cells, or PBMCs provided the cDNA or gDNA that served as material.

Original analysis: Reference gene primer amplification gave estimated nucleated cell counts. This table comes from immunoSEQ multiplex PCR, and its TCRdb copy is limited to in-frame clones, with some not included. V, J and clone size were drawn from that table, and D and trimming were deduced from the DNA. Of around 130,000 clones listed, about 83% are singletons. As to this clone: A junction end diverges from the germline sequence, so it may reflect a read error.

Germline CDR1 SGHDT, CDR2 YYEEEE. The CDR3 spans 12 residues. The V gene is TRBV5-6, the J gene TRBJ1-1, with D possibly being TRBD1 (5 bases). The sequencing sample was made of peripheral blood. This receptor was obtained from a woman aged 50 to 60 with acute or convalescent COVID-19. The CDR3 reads CASSTSGPEAFF. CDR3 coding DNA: TGTGCCAGCAGCACATCAGGGCCTGAGGCTTTCTTT.